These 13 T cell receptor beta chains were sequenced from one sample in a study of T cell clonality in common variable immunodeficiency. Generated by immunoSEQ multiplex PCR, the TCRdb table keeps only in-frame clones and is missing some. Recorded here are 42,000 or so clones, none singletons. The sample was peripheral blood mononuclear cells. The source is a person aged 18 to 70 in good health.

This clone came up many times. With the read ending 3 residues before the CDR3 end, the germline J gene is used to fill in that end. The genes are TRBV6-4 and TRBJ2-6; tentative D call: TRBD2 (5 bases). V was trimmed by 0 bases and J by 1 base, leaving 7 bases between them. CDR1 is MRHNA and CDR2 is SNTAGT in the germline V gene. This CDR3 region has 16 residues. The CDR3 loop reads CASSDSTRSGANVLTF. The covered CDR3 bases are TGTGCCAGCAGTGACTCCACTAGATCTGGGGCCAACGTC.

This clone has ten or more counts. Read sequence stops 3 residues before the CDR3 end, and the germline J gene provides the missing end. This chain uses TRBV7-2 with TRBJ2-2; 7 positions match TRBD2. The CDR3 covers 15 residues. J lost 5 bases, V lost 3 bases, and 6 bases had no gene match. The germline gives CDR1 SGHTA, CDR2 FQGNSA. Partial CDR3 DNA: TGTGCCAGCAGCTTCGGCGGGAGTGTTACCGGGGAG. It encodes CASSFGGSVTGE. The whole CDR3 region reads CASSFGGSVTGELFF.

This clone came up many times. CDR3 residues: CASSYSGTGLYEQYF. CDR3 DNA (partial): TGTGCCAGCAGTTACTCAGGGACAGGCTTGTACGAG. This chain joins TRBV6-2 or TRBV6-3 and TRBJ2-7; 8 positions match TRBD1. The read falls 3 residues short of the CDR3 end, and the missing part is taken from the germline J gene. With V trimmed by 0 bases and J by 4 bases, 5 bases remained unmatched. Germline V gene sequence: CDR1 MNHEY, CDR2 SVGEGT. The CDR3 totals 15 residues.

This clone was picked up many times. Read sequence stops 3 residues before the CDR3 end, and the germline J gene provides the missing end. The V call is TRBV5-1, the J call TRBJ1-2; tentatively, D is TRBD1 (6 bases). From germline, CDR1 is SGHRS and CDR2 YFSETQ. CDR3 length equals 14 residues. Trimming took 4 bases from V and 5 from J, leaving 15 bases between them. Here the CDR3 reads CASSPGEGDYGYTF. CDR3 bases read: TGCGCCAGCAGCCCAGGTGAGGGGGATTATGGC.

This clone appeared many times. The part of the CDR3 DNA that was read is TGTGCCTGGAGAGGGGCCGGACTACCAAACATT. Protein product: CAWRGAGLPNI. The CDR3 reads in full as CAWRGAGLPNIQYF. The chain recombines TRBV30 with TRBJ2-4; weak D call: TRBD2 (6 bases). The missing CDR3 end, 3 residues past where the read stops, is filled in from the germline J gene. The CDR3 is made up of 14 amino acids. With 3 bases removed from V and 6 bases from J, the gap between germline ends came to 15 bases. Germline-derived CDR1 and CDR2 are GTSNPN and SVGIG (reference sequence).

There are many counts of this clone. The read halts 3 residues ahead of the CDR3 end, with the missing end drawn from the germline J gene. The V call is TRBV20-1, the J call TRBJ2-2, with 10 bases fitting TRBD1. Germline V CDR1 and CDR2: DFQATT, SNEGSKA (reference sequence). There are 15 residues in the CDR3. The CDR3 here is CSARPPGQGYEKLFF. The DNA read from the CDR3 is TGCAGTGCTAGACCCCCGGGACAGGGGTATGAAAAG.

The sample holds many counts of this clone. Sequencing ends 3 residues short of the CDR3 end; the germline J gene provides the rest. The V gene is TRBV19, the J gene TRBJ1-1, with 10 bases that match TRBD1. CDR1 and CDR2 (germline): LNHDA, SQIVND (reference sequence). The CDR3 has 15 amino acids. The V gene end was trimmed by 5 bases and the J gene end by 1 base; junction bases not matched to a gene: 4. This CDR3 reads CASSDRTGGNTEAFF. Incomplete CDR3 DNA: TGTGCCAGTAGTGACCGGACAGGGGGGAACACTGAA.

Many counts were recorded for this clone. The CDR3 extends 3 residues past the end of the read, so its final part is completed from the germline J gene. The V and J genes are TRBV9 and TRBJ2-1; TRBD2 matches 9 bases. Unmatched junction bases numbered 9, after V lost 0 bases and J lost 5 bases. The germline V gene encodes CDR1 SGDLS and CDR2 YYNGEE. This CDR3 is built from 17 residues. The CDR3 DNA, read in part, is TGTGCCAGCAGCGTAGACCCCCCTAGCGGGGTGAACAATGAG. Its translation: CASSVDPPSGVNNE. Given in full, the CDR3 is CASSVDPPSGVNNEQFF.

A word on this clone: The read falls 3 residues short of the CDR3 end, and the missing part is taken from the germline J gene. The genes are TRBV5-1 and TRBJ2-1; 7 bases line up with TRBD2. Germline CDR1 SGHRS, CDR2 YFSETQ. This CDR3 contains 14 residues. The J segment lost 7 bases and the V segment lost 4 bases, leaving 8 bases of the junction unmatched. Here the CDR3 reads CASSHGRGGNEQFF. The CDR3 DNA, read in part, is TGCGCCAGCAGCCACGGAAGGGGAGGGAATGAG.

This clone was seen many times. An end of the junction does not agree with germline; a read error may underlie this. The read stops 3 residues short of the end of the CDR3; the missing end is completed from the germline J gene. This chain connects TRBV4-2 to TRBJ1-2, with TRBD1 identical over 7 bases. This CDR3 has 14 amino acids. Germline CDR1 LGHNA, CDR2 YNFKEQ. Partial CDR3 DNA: TGCGCCAGCAGCCAGCTTAGACAGGGTGATGGC. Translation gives CASSQLRQGDG. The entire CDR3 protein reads CASSQLRQGDGYTF.

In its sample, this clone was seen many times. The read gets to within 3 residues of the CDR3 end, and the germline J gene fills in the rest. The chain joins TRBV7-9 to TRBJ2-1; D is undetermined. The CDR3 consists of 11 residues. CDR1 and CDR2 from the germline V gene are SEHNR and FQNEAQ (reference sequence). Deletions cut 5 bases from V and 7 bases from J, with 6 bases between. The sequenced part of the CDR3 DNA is TGTGCCAGCAGCCCCAGGAATGAG. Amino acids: CASSPRNE. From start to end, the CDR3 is CASSPRNEQFF. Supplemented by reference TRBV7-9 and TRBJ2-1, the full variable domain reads DTGVSQNPRHKITKRGQNVTFRCDPISEHNRLYWYRQTLGQGPEFLTYFQNEAQLEKSRLLSDRFSAERPKGSFSTLEIQRTEQGDSAMYLCASSPRNEQFFGPGTRLTVL.

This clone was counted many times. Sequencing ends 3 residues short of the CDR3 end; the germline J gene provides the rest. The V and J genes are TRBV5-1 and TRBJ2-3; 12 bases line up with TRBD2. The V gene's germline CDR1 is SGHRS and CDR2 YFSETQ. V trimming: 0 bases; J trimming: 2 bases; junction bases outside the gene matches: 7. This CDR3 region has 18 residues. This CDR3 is CASSLEGLAGYDTDTQYF. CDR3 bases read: TGCGCCAGCAGCTTGGAAGGACTAGCGGGGTATGACACAGATACG. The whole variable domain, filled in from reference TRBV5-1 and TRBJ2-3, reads KAGVTQTPRYLIKTRGQQVTLSCSPISGHRSVSWYQQTPGQGLQFLFEYFSETQRNKGNFPGRFSGRQFSNSRSEMNVSTLELGDSALYLCASSLEGLAGYDTDTQYFGPGTRLTVL.

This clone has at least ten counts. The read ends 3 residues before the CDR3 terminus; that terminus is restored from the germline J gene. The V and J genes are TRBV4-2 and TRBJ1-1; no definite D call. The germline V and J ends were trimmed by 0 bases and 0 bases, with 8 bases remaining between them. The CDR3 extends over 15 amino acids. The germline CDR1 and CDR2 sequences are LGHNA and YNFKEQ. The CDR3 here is CASSQEGQMNTEAFF. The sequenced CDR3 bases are TGTGCCAGCAGCCAAGAAGGGCAGATGAACACTGAA.